A single sample is the source of the 7 T cell receptor beta chains below, sequenced in a study of blood T cell repertoires in COVID-19. Libraries were prepared by immunoSEQ multiplex PCR; TCRdb keeps only in-frame clonotypes and omits some of them. Altogether nearly 250,000 clones are present, roughly 86% being singletons, with the ten largest covering approximately 2.1%. Material: PBMCs or T cells enriched from blood (not recorded which). These receptors came from a woman aged 45-59 years who had recovered from COVID-19.

V and J are TRBV3-1 (or the pseudogene TRBV3-2) and TRBJ2-5, with D possibly being TRBD2 (6 bases). The germline CDR1 and CDR2 sequences are LGHDT and YNNKEL (reference sequence). V dropped 9 bases and J dropped 0 bases, with 11 bases sitting between them. The CDR3 has 13 residues. As DNA, the CDR3 is TGTGCCAGTCTAGCGCCTTACCAAGAGACCCAGTACTTC. This gives the protein CASLAPYQETQYF.

The chain carries TRBV18 and TRBJ1-1; TRBD1 aligns across 10 bases. Germline V gene lookup returns CDR1 KGHSH and CDR2 LQKENI. The CDR3 has 16 residues. V trimming: 6 bases; J trimming: 1 base; junction bases outside the gene matches: 8. In DNA form, the CDR3 reads TGTGCCAGCTCCCAGTGGACAGGGGGAAAGAACACTGAAGCTTTCTTT. Its protein product is CASSQWTGGKNTEAFF.

This sequence joins TRBV19 and TRBJ2-1; 10 bases map to TRBD1. The CDR3 is 17 residues long. V trimming: 7 bases; J trimming: 4 bases; junction bases outside the gene matches: 13. The germline V gene encodes CDR1 LNHDA and CDR2 SQIVND (reference sequence). For the CDR3, the DNA is TGTGCCAGTACGGACAGGGGGTCAGCGCGTCCGTACAATGAGCAGTTCTTC. Translation gives CASTDRGSARPYNEQFF.

The chain recombines TRBV7-4 with TRBJ1-6; 9 bases align to TRBD1. V was clipped by 7 bases and J by 1 base; unmatched bases: 5. This CDR3 region has 16 residues. CDR1 is SGHVT and CDR2 is SQSDAQ in the germline V gene. CDR3: CASNVGQGSYNSPLHF. CDR3 nucleotides: TGTGCCAGCAACGTGGGACAGGGATCCTATAATTCACCCCTCCACTTT.

This chain uses TRBV5-1 with TRBJ2-1, with TRBD2 identical over 9 bases. Germline CDR1 is SGHRS and CDR2 is YFSETQ. The CDR3 is 17 amino acids. V trimming: 2 bases; J trimming: 2 bases; junction bases outside the gene matches: 8. CDR3 DNA: TGCGCCAGCAGCTTAATGGTCGGGACTAGCACCTACAATGAGCAGTTCTTC. Residues: CASSLMVGTSTYNEQFF.

The rearrangement links TRBV5-4 to TRBJ2-7; D is perhaps TRBD1 (6 bases). The CDR3 runs 15 residues. V was shortened by 7 bases and J by 6 bases, with 23 bases between the two germline ends. Germline CDR1 SGHNT, CDR2 YYREEE (reference sequence). CDR3 in amino acids: CASGTHTTGRSEQYF. CDR3 bases: TGTGCCAGCGGAACCCACACAACAGGGAGAAGCGAGCAGTACTTC.

This chain uses TRBV20-1 with TRBJ1-2; D might be TRBD1 (5 bases). From germline, CDR1 is DFQATT and CDR2 SNEGSKA (reference sequence). The CDR3 is 14 amino acids. Trimming cost V 3 bases and J 8 bases, with 19 bases left between them. The CDR3 sequence: CSASDQGVGDGYTF. Written as DNA, the CDR3 is TGCAGTGCTAGTGATCAGGGTGTGGGCGACGGCTACACCTTC.